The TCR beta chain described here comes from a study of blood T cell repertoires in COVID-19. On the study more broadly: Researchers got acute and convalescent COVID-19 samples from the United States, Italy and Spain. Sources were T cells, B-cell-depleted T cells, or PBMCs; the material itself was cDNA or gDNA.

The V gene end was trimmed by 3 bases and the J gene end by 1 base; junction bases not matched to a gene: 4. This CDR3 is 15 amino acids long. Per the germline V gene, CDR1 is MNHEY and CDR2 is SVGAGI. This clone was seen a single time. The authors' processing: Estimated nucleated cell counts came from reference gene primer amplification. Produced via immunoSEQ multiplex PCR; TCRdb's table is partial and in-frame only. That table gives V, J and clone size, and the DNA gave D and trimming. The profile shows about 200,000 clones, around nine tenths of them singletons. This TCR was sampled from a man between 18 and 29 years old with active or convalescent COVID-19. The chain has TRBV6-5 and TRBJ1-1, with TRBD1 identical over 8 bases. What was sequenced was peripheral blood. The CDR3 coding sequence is TGTGCCAGCAGTTATCAGGGGGCGAAGAACACTGAAGCTTTCTTT. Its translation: CASSYQGAKNTEAFF.